This TCR beta chain was identified in a study of T cell responses to AZD1222 COVID-19 vaccine. Findings and caveats of the study: Sampling captured repertoires only after the peak T cell response. After two AZD1222 doses, spike-specific TCR breadth and depth rose versus day 0. Donors were mostly white British, more females; clonal diversity possibly underestimated.

As regards this clone: Its antigen is currently unknown.

Germline CDR1 is SGHTA and CDR2 is FQGTGA. CDR3 size: 13 residues. The germline V and J ends were trimmed by 6 bases and 1 base, with 8 bases remaining between them. TCRdb keeps only in-frame clones here, not all; method: immunoSEQ multiplex PCR. This table holds approximately 80,000 clones, 75% to 90% found once. The material was peripheral blood, obtained 28 days after the second AZD1222 dose. The chain combines TRBV7-3 with TRBJ2-3; D may match TRBD1 or TRBD2 (5 bases each). The TCR comes from an adult who received the AZD1222 COVID-19 vaccine. Here the CDR3 DNA reads TGTGCCAGCAGGAGGGACCGCACAGATACGCAGTATTTT. It specifies CASRRDRTDTQYF.